These 25 T cell receptor beta chains came from one sample sequenced in a study of persistence of HIV-infected CD4 T cells. Sequencing used immunoSEQ version 4 in survey mode. Sequencing used immunoSEQ multiplex PCR; TCRdb keeps in-frame clones, though not all of them. The table lists around 39,000 clones, roughly 80% of them singletons, with approximately 1% in the top ten. An overlapping HIV-1 Gag peptide pool stimulated these cells at roughly 1 ug/peptide/mL. CD40L/CD69 double-negative CD45RO-high memory CD4+ T cells were collected. Their antigens remain unidentified. The sample was cultured CD4+ T cells from PBMCs, taken from a patient who received antiretroviral therapy. Source of these receptors: an adult with HIV. The donor label of this sample is uncertain.

V is TRBV15 and J is TRBJ2-7, with D hard to call. This CDR3 comprises 16 residues. The V end lost 2 bases, the J end lost 4 bases, and 18 bases lay between the germline ends. CDR1 and CDR2 (germline): LNHNV, YYDKDF (reference sequence). This CDR3 reads CATSRTYKGRAYEQYF. The CDR3 coding sequence is TGTGCCACCAGCAGAACCTATAAGGGTAGGGCGTACGAGCAGTACTTC. Based on the CDR3 plus reference TRBV15 and TRBJ2-7, the full variable domain is DAMVIQNPRYQVTQFGKPVTLSCSQTLNHNVMYWYQQKSSQAPKLLFHYYDKDFNNEADTPDNFQSRRPNTSFCFLDIRSPGLGDTAMYLCATSRTYKGRAYEQYFGPGTRLTVT.

The CDR3 nucleotides read TGTGCCAGCTCACCTAATACGAACACTGAAGCTTTCTTT. Encoded protein: CASSPNTNTEAFF. The V gene is TRBV18, the J gene TRBJ1-1; no firm D call. Between the trimmed V and J ends, which lost 3 bases and 1 base, there was a span of 6 bases. This CDR3 is built from 13 residues. CDR1 and CDR2 from the germline V gene are KGHSH and LQKENI.

V gene TRBV7-3 combines with J gene TRBJ2-2; D might be TRBD1 (5 bases). CDR3 length: 16 amino acids. V lost 2 bases and J 0 bases, leaving 10 bases between the germline ends. CDR1 and CDR2 (germline): SGHTA, FQGTGA. The CDR3 protein is CASSLVGRANTGELFF. The CDR3 nucleotides read TGTGCCAGCAGCTTAGTGGGCAGGGCGAACACCGGGGAGCTGTTTTTT.

The V gene is TRBV7-6, the J gene TRBJ2-7; D possibly matches TRBD1 or TRBD2 (5 bases each). Trimming left V 1 base short and J 4 bases short, with 11 bases between. Germline CDR1 and CDR2: SGHVS and FNYEAQ. This CDR3 is built from 14 residues. The DNA of the CDR3 is TGTGCCAGCAGCTTAGGGTTTGAGGGGTACGAGCAGTACTTC. The encoded protein is CASSLGFEGYEQYF. Full variable domain (rest looked up from reference TRBV7-6 and TRBJ2-7): GAGVSQSPRYKVTKRGQDVALRCDPISGHVSLYWYRQALGQGPEFLTYFNYEAQQDKSGLPNDRFSAERPEGSISTLTIQRTEQRDSAMYRCASSLGFEGYEQYFGPGTRLTVT.

This sequence joins TRBV4-2 and TRBJ1-6; unclear D gene. V was clipped by 1 base and J by 6 bases, with 10 bases between them. CDR3 length equals 15 residues. The germline CDR1 and CDR2 sequences are LGHNA and YNFKEQ. CDR3 nucleotides: TGTGCCAGCAGCCAAGGGCAGGACGGTAATTCACCCCTCCACTTT. It is translated as CASSQGQDGNSPLHF.

The V and J genes are TRBV10-1 and TRBJ1-3; D is possibly TRBD1 (5 bases). The germline V gene has CDR1 WNHNN and CDR2 SYGVQD (reference sequence). The CDR3 consists of 14 residues. Trimming stripped 4 bases from V and 0 bases from J, with 7 bases between. The CDR3: CASSGQSSGNTIYF. CDR3 in DNA: TGCGCCAGCAGTGGACAGTCCTCTGGAAACACCATATATTTT.

The chain is built from TRBV2 and TRBJ1-3; TRBD1 aligns across 7 bases. Germline CDR1 SNHLY, CDR2 FYNNEI. The V and J ends lost 7 bases and 2 bases, in that order; junction bases with no gene match: 5. The CDR3 is 14 amino acids. This CDR3 is CASTTTGTGNTIYF. CDR3 nucleotides: TGTGCCAGCACAACGACAGGGACTGGAAACACCATATATTTT.

This chain joins TRBV30 and TRBJ1-6; TRBD1 matches at 8 bases. The CDR3 runs to 13 residues. V lost 5 bases to trimming and J lost 6 bases; unmatched junction nucleotides: 3. CDR1 is GTSNPN, CDR2 SVGIG, per germline (reference sequence). CDR3 nucleotides: TGTGCCTGGGCAGGGGGCACTAATTCACCCCTCCACTTT. Translating it yields CAWAGGTNSPLHF.

The chain recombines TRBV3-1 (or the pseudogene TRBV3-2) with TRBJ1-2; unclear D gene. CDR1 and CDR2 (germline): LGHDT, YNNKEL (reference sequence). Deletions cut 4 bases from V and 4 bases from J, with 16 bases between. This CDR3 comprises 15 residues. CDR3 amino acids: CASSPNGPLLYGYTF. CDR3 nucleotide sequence: TGTGCCAGCAGCCCTAATGGACCTCTACTCTATGGCTACACCTTC.

The rearrangement joins TRBV18 to TRBJ1-4, with TRBD1 matching over 8 bases. The CDR3 sequence is 14 residues long. CDR1 KGHSH and CDR2 LQKENI come from the germline V gene. The trim removed 8 bases at V and 4 bases at J, leaving 6 bases unmatched. The CDR3 loop is CASLQGGNNEKLFF. CDR3 nucleotides: TGTGCCAGCCTACAGGGGGGAAATAATGAAAAACTGTTTTTT.

V gene TRBV27 combines with J gene TRBJ1-2; D might be TRBD1 (5 bases). V lost 3 bases and J 3 bases, leaving 8 bases between the germline ends. The germline V gene has CDR1 MNHEY and CDR2 SMNVEV (reference sequence). The CDR3 loop spans 13 amino acids. The CDR3 DNA follows: TGTGCCAGCAGTTTTTCGGGGGACTATGGCTACACCTTC. Encoded protein: CASSFSGDYGYTF.

The chain joins TRBV4-1 to TRBJ2-1, with unresolved D. Germline V gene lookup returns CDR1 MGHRA and CDR2 YSYEKL. V was shortened by 0 bases and J by 0 bases, with 6 bases between the two germline ends. The CDR3 runs 15 residues. The CDR3 DNA follows: TGCGCCAGCAGCCAAGAGGCCCGCTCCTACAATGAGCAGTTCTTC. Its translation is CASSQEARSYNEQFF.

V and J are TRBV5-5 and TRBJ1-6; TRBD1 agrees at 8 bases. The CDR3 is 16 residues long. In germline, CDR1 is SGHKS, CDR2 YYEKEE (reference sequence). Trimming at V came to 4 bases and at J to 12 bases, leaving 15 bases not matched to a gene. Here the CDR3 reads CASSLPQGARNGPLHF. The CDR3, as DNA: TGTGCCAGCAGCCTCCCGCAGGGGGCGCGGAATGGACCCCTCCACTTT.

The chain joins TRBV6-1 to TRBJ1-3; TRBD1 is a possible D gene (6 bases). The CDR3 spans 17 residues. Germline lookup yields CDR1 MNHNS and CDR2 SASEGT. V was pared by 4 bases and J by 0 bases, with 16 bases between. The CDR3 coding sequence is TGTGCCAGCAGTGGGGGCCGACAGGTTTTCTCTGGAAACACCATATATTTT. Translated: CASSGGRQVFSGNTIYF.

The V and J genes are TRBV7-9 and TRBJ1-5; D is unresolved. Germline lookup yields CDR1 SEHNR and CDR2 FQNEAQ (reference sequence). V was clipped by 6 bases and J by 2 bases, with 5 bases between them. This CDR3 comprises 12 residues. The CDR3 DNA is TGTGCCAGCAGTCTAGGCAATCAGCCCCAGCATTTT. Residues: CASSLGNQPQHF.

In DNA, the CDR3 is TGTGCCAGCAGCGCGTCGACTGGGGATCAGCCCCAGCATTTT. Translating gives CASSASTGDQPQHF. This chain joins TRBV7-9 and TRBJ1-5; no definite D call. Germline loops: CDR1 SEHNR, CDR2 FQNEAQ (reference sequence). Trimming shortened V by 5 bases and J by 5 bases, and 13 bases separated the two germline ends. This CDR3 comprises 14 residues.

The CDR3 reads CASSPRARLTGNYGYTF. For the CDR3, the DNA is TGTGCCAGCTCACCCAGGGCCCGGCTGACTGGTAACTATGGCTACACCTTC. The genes are TRBV18 and TRBJ1-2; D might be TRBD1 (5 bases). Germline V gene sequence: CDR1 KGHSH, CDR2 LQKENI. V dropped 3 bases and J dropped 1 base, with 18 bases sitting between them. The CDR3 covers 17 residues.

The chain uses TRBV30 and TRBJ1-1, with D tentatively TRBD1 (5 bases). This CDR3 comprises 12 residues. The ends were cut back, 0 bases at V and 9 bases at J, with 11 bases in the middle. The germline CDR1 and CDR2 sequences are GTSNPN and SVGIG (reference sequence). For the CDR3, the DNA is TGTGCCTGGAGTGTACGCGACAGTAAAGCTTTCTTT. It specifies CAWSVRDSKAFF. Together with reference TRBV30 and TRBJ1-1, the CDR3 gives the full variable domain: SQTIHQWPATLVQPVGSPLSLECTVEGTSNPNLYWYRQAAGRGLQLLFYSVGIGQISSEVPQNLSASRPQDRQFILSSKKLLLSDSGFYLCAWSVRDSKAFFGQGTRLTVV.

Within the sample, this clone is medium-sized. The chain carries TRBV6-1 and TRBJ1-1; unclear D gene. With 1 base removed from V and 3 bases from J, the gap between germline ends came to 24 bases. This CDR3 region has 19 residues. CDR1 is MNHNS and CDR2 is SASEGT in the germline V gene. CDR3 in DNA: TGTGCCAGCAGTGAAGTTGTGATCCTTCGCACCACCGCCCACACTGAAGCTTTCTTT. Translation: CASSEVVILRTTAHTEAFF.

V and J are TRBV6-2 or TRBV6-3 and TRBJ1-2; TRBD1 matches at 11 bases. The CDR3 has 16 residues. Germline lookup yields CDR1 MNHEY and CDR2 SVGEGT. With 6 bases clipped from V and 4 bases from J, the junction kept 10 bases outside the gene matches. In DNA form, the CDR3 reads TGTGCCAGCAGCTCATCTTGGACAGGGGGCCTCTATGGCTACACCTTC. Translation gives CASSSSWTGGLYGYTF.

This chain uses TRBV7-9 with TRBJ2-5; TRBD1 aligns across 7 bases. Germline V gene data show CDR1 as SEHNR and CDR2 as FQNEAQ (reference sequence). This CDR3 comprises 13 residues. V lost 5 bases, J lost 5 bases, and 5 bases stayed unmatched. CDR3 loop: CASSPGQWETQYF. As DNA, the CDR3 is TGTGCCAGCAGCCCGGGACAGTGGGAGACCCAGTACTTC.

The chain recombines TRBV19 with TRBJ1-1; D gene ambiguous. Trimming took off 3 bases at V and 5 bases at J, with 10 bases between the two ends. The CDR3 consists of 13 residues. Germline V CDR1 and CDR2: LNHDA, SQIVND (reference sequence). CDR3 nucleotides: TGTGCCAGTAGTATTGTGACGGGTACTGAAGCTTTCTTT. Translation gives CASSIVTGTEAFF.

The chain uses TRBV9 and TRBJ2-3; D ambiguous. CDR1 and CDR2 from the germline V gene are SGDLS and YYNGEE. Trimming pared 4 bases from V and 6 bases from J, leaving 9 bases between. The CDR3 runs 12 residues. CDR3 bases: TGTGCCAGCAGCTCCTATTCCGATACGCAGTATTTT. Its translation: CASSSYSDTQYF.

The J gene is TRBJ1-4, the V gene TRBV7-9, with 7 bases that match TRBD1. Germline lookup yields CDR1 SEHNR and CDR2 FQNEAQ (reference sequence). Trimming cost V 4 bases and J 1 base; bases outside gene matches: 0. This CDR3 contains 14 residues. The CDR3 loop reads CASSYRGTNEKLFF. Written as DNA, the CDR3 is TGTGCCAGCAGCTACAGGGGAACTAATGAAAAACTGTTTTTT.

The chain recombines TRBV19 with TRBJ2-5, with D possibly being TRBD1 (5 bases). Germline V gene lookup returns CDR1 LNHDA and CDR2 SQIVND (reference sequence). This CDR3 spans 14 amino acids. V was cut by 6 bases and J by 3 bases, with 14 bases left in between. The CDR3 sequence: CASRLGAGEETQYF. Written as DNA, the CDR3 is TGTGCCAGTAGGCTAGGGGCCGGAGAAGAGACCCAGTACTTC.